This TCR beta chain was identified during a study of Ad26.COV2.S vaccination and SARS-CoV-2 variants. At the level of the study: Participant was drawn from the COV1001 Ad26.COV2.S trial arm.

The protocol was immunoSEQ multiplex PCR, while the TCRdb copy is restricted to in-frame clones and leaves out a portion. The data hold over 350,000 clones, with 75% to 90% observed a single time. Treatment defined: around 19 received Ad26.COV2.S at low or high dose, single or two shots; about 5 received placebo; per-sample allocation not given. Material that was analyzed had been drawn on day 63 after the first vaccine or placebo injection. Germline V gene lookup returns CDR1 MNHNS and CDR2 SASEGT. The CDR3 contains 16 residues. Germline trimming cut 3 bases from V and 2 bases from J; bases unmatched to any gene: 7.

This sequence was found in a person aged 18-60 years who received the Ad26.COV2.S COVID-19 vaccine or a placebo. The material was peripheral blood, obtained in a trial of Ad26.COV2.S vaccine versus placebo. The chain couples TRBV6-1 to TRBJ1-2, with TRBD1 matching 9 bases. The CDR3 here is CASSDVDRGQNYGYTF. The CDR3 nucleotides are TGTGCCAGCAGTGACGTGGACAGGGGACAAAACTATGGCTACACCTTC.